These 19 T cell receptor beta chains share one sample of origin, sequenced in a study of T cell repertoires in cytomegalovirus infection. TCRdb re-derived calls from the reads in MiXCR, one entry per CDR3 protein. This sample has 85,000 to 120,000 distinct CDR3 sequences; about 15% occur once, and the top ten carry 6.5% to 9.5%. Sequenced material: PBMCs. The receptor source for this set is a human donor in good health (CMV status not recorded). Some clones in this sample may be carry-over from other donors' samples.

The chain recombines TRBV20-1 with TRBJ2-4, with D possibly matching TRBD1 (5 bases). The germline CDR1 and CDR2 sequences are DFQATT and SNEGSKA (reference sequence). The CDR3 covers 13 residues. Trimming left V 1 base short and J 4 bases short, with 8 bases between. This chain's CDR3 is CSARGQTKNIQYF. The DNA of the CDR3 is TGCAGTGCTAGAGGACAGACGAAAAACATTCAGTACTTC.

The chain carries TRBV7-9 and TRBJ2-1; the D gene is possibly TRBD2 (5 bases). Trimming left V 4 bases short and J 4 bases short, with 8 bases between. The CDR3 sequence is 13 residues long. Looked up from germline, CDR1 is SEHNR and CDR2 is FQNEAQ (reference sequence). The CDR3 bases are TGTGCCAGCAGCTCACTAGGGTACAATGAGCAGTTCTTC. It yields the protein CASSSLGYNEQFF.

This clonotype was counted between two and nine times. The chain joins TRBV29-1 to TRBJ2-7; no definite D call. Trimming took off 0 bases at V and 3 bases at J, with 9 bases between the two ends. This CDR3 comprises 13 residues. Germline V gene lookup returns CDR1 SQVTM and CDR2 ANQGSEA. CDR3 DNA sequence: TGCAGCGTTGAAGATCGAGGCAACTACGAGCAGTACTTC. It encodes CSVEDRGNYEQYF.

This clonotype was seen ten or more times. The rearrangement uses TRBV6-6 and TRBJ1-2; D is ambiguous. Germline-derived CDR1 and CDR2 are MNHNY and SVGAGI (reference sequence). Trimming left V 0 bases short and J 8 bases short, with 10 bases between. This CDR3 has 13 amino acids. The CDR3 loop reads CASSYSTGMGYTF. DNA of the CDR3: TGTGCCAGCAGTTACTCGACGGGAATGGGCTACACCTTC.

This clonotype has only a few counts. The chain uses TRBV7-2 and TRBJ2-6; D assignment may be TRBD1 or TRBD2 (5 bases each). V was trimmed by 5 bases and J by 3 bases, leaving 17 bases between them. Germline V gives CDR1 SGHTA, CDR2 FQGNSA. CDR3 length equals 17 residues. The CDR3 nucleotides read TGTGCCAGCAGCCTCGACACGGGTGGGGGTGGGGCCAACGTCCTGACTTTC. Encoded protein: CASSLDTGGGGANVLTF.

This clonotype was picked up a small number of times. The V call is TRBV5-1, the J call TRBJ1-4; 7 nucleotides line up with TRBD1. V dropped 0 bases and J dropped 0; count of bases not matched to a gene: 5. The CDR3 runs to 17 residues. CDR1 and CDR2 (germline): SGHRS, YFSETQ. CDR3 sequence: CASSLGQGLSTNEKLFF. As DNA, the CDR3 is TGCGCCAGCAGCTTGGGACAGGGTCTCTCAACTAATGAAAAACTGTTTTTT.

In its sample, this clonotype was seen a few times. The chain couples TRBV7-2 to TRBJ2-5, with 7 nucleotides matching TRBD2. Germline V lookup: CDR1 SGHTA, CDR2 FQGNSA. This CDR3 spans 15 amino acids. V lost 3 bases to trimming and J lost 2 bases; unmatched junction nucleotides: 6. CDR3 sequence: CASSLGTTVQETQYF. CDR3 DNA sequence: TGTGCCAGCAGCTTGGGGACTACCGTTCAAGAGACCCAGTACTTC.

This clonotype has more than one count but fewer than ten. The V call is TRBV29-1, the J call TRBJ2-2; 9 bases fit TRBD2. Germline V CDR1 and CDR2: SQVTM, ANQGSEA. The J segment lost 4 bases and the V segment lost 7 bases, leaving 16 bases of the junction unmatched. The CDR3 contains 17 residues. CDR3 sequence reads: CSAGGVGSGGFTGELFF. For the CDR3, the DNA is TGCAGCGCCGGAGGGGTGGGTAGCGGGGGATTCACCGGGGAGCTGTTTTTT.

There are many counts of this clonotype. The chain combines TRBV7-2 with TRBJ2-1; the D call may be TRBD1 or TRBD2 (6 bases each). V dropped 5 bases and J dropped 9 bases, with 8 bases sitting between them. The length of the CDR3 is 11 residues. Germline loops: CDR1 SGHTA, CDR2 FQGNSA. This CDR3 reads CASSGGGEQFF. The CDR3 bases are TGTGCCAGCAGCGGAGGGGGTGAGCAGTTCTTC.

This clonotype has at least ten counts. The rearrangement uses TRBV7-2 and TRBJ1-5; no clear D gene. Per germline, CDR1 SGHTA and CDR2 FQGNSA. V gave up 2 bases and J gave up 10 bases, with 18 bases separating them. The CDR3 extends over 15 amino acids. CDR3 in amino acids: CASSLTAPATSPQHF. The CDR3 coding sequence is TGTGCCAGCAGCTTAACAGCCCCAGCTACTTCTCCCCAGCATTTT.

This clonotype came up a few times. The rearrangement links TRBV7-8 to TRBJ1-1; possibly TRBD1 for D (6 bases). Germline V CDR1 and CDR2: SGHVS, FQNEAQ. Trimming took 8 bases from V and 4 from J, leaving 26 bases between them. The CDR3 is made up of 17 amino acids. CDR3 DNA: TGTGCCAGCGCCGGCCGGCCTCTAGGGGAAGGGGGCACTGAAGCTTTCTTT. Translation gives CASAGRPLGEGGTEAFF.

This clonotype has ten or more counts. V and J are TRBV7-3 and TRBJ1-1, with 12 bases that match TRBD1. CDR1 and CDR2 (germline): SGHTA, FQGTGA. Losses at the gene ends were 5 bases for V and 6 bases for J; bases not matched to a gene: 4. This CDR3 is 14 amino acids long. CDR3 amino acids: CASSLRDRGPEAFF. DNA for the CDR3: TGTGCCAGCAGCCTACGGGACAGGGGGCCTGAAGCTTTCTTT.

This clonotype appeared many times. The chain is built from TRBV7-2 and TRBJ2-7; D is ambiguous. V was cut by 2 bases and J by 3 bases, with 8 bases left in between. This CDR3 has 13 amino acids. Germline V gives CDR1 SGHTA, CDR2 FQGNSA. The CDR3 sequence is CASSLRYSYEQYF. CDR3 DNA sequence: TGTGCCAGCAGCTTACGGTATAGCTACGAGCAGTACTTC.

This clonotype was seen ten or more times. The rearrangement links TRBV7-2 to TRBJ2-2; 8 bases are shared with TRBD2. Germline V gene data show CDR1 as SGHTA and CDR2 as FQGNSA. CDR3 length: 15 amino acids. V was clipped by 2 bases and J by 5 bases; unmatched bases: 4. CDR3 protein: CASSLRGGRTGELFF. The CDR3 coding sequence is TGTGCCAGCAGCTTACGGGGGGGCCGTACCGGGGAGCTGTTTTTT.

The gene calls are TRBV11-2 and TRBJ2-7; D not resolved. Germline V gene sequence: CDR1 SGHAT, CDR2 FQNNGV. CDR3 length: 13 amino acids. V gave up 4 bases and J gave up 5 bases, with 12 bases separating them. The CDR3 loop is CASSSGPANEQYF. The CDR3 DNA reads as TGTGCCAGCAGCTCGGGCCCAGCGAACGAGCAGTACTTC.

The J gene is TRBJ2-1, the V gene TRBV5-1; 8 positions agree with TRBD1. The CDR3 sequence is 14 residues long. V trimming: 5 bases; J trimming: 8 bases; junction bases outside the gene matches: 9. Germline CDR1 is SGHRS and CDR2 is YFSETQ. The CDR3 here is CASSIGQGIDEQFF. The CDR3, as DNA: TGCGCCAGCAGTATAGGACAGGGCATCGATGAGCAGTTCTTC.

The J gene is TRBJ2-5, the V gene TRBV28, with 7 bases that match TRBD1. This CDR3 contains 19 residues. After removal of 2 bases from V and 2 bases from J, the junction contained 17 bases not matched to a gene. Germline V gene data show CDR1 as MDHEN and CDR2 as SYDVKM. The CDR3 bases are TGTGCCAGCAGTTTAGGGGACAGACCCCCTTTTTTTTCACAAGAGACCCAGTACTTC. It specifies CASSLGDRPPFFSQETQYF.

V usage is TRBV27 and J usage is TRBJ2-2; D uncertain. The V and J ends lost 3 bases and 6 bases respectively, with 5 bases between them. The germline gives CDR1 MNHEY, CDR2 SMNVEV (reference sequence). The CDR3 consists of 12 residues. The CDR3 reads CASSFSPGELFF. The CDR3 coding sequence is TGTGCCAGCAGTTTCAGCCCCGGGGAGCTGTTTTTT.

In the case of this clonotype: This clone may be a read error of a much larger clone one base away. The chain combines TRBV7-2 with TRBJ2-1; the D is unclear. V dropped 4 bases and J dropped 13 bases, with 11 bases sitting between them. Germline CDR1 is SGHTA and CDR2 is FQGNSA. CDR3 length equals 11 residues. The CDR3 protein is CASSSLADQFF. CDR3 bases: TGTGCCAGCAGCTCCTTGGCTGACCAGTTCTTC.